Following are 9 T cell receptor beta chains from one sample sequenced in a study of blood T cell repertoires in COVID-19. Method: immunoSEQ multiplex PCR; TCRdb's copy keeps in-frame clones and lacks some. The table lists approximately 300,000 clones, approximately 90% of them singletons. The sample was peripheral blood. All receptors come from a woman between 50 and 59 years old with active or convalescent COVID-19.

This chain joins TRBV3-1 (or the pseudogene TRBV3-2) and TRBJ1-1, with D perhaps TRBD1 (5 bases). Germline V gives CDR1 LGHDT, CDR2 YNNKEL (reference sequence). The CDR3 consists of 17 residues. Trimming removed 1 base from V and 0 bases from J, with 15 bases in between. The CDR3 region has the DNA TGTGCCAGCAGCCAAGTAAGGCTGGGGGGTGTGAACACTGAAGCTTTCTTT. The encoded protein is CASSQVRLGGVNTEAFF.

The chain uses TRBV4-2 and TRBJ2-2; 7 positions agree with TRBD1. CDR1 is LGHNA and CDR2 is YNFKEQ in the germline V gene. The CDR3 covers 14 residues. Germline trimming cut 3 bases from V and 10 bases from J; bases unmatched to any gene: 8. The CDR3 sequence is CASSQRQGSQELFF. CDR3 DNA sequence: TGTGCCAGCAGCCAGAGACAGGGATCCCAGGAGCTGTTTTTT.

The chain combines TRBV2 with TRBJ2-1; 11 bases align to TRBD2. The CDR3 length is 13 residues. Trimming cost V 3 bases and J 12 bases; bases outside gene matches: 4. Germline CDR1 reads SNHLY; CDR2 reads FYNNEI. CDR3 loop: CASSESLAGGQFF. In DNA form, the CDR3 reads TGTGCCAGCAGTGAGTCCCTAGCGGGGGGGCAGTTCTTC.

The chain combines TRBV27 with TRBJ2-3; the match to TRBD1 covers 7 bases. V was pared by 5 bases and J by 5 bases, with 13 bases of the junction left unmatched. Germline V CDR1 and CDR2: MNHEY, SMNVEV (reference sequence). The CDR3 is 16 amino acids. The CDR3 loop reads CASSRPTGVFGDTQYF. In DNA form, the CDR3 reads TGTGCCAGCAGTCGCCCCACAGGGGTTTTTGGAGATACGCAGTATTTT.

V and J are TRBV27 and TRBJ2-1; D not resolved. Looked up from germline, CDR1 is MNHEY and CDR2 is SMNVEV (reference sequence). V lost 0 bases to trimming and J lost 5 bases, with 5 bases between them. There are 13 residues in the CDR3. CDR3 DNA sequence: TGTGCCAGCAGTTTATCCCCAGACAATGAGCAGTTCTTC. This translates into CASSLSPDNEQFF.

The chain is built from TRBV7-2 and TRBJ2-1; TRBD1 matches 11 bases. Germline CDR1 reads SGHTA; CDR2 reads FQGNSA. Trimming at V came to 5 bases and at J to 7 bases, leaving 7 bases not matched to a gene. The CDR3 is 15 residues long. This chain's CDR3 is CASSLYGTGGNEQFF. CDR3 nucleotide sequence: TGTGCCAGCAGCCTATATGGGACAGGGGGAAATGAGCAGTTCTTC.

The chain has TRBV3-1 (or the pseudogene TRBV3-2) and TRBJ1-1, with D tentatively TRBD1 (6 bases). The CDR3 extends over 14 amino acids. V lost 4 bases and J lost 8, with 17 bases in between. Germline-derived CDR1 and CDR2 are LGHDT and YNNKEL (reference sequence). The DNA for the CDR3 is TGTGCCAGCAGCCTCTACCTCAGGGGCACCGAAGCTTTCTTT. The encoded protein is CASSLYLRGTEAFF.

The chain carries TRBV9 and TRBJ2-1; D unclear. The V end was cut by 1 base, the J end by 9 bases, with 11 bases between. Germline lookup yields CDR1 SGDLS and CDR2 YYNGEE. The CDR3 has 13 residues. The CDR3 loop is CASSVFLTGEQFF. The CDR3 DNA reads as TGTGCCAGCAGCGTATTTCTAACTGGTGAGCAGTTCTTC.

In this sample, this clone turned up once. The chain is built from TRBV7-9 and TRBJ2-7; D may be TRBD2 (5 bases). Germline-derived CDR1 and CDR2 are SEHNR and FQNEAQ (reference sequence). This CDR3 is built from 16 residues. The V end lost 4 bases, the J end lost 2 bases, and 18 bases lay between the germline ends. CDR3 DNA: TGTGCCAGCAGCTCCAGCGGCAAACACTTAACCTACGAGCAGTACTTC. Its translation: CASSSSGKHLTYEQYF.